Below are 21 T cell receptor beta chains sequenced from a single sample in a study of T cells in Graves' hyperthyroidism and ophthalmopathy. RNA transcripts were the template for amplifying TCR beta CDR3 regions. Primed by the HTBI set, a first-round RT-PCR was run on the TCR CDR3. TCRdb itself ran the multiplex PCR reads through MiXCR, one entry per CDR3 protein. Among fewer than 650,000 distinct CDR3 sequences listed, 14% were seen once. The material sequenced was blood. The receptors originated from a woman aged 18 to 35 with Graves' ophthalmopathy.

This clonotype was counted at least ten times. The CDR3, as DNA: TGCAGTGCCCTGGACAGGGGAAACTATGGCTACACCTTC. Amino acids: CSALDRGNYGYTF. The chain couples TRBV20-1 to TRBJ1-2, with TRBD1 matching over 9 bases. V dropped 6 bases and J dropped 2; count of bases not matched to a gene: 4. The CDR3 runs 13 residues. Germline V gives CDR1 DFQATT, CDR2 SNEGSKA (reference sequence).

The sample holds many counts of this clonotype. The gene calls are TRBV28 and TRBJ2-7; D is undetermined. Trimming cost V 5 bases and J 6 bases, with 14 bases left between them. The germline V gene has CDR1 MDHEN and CDR2 SYDVKM. The CDR3 loop spans 13 amino acids. CDR3 bases: TGTGCCAGCAGTGTCGGACGGGTCCGCGAGCAGTACTTC. This translates into CASSVGRVREQYF.

This clonotype appeared many times. This sequence joins TRBV20-1 and TRBJ2-7; the match to TRBD2 covers 7 bases. The CDR3 covers 18 residues. The ends lost 0 bases at V and 1 base at J; junction bases unmatched: 15. Germline V CDR1 and CDR2: DFQATT, SNEGSKA (reference sequence). As DNA, the CDR3 is TGCAGTGCTAGAGATCCCCAGGCTCACCGGGACTATTCCTACGAGCAGTACTTC. It codes for CSARDPQAHRDYSYEQYF.

This clonotype was counted a few times. V gene TRBV15 combines with J gene TRBJ1-5, with a weak D call TRBD1 (6 bases). V was pared by 0 bases and J by 3 bases, with 12 bases between. This CDR3 contains 16 residues. Germline V gives CDR1 LNHNV, CDR2 YYDKDF (reference sequence). The CDR3 DNA follows: TGTGCCACCAGCAGAGAGGGTACAGGGAACAATCAGCCCCAGCATTTT. It specifies CATSREGTGNNQPQHF. The full variable domain, with the rest looked up from reference TRBV15 and TRBJ1-5, is DAMVIQNPRYQVTQFGKPVTLSCSQTLNHNVMYWYQQKSSQAPKLLFHYYDKDFNNEADTPDNFQSRRPNTSFCFLDIRSPGLGDTAMYLCATSREGTGNNQPQHFGDGTRLSIL.

The V and J genes are TRBV13 and TRBJ2-7, with 11 bases identical to TRBD2. With 4 bases clipped from V and 4 bases from J, the junction kept 9 bases outside the gene matches. Per germline, CDR1 PRHDT and CDR2 FYEKMQ (reference sequence). The CDR3 length is 16 residues. DNA for the CDR3: TGTGCCAGCAGCTCATTTAGCGGGAGGGGGAGGTACGAGCAGTACTTC. Amino acid sequence: CASSSFSGRGRYEQYF. The whole variable domain, filled in from reference TRBV13 and TRBJ2-7, reads AAGVIQSPRHLIKEKRETATLKCYPIPRHDTVYWYQQGPGQDPQFLISFYEKMQSDKGSIPDRFSAQQFSDYHSELNMSSLELGDSALYFCASSSFSGRGRYEQYFGPGTRLTVT.

The chain combines TRBV11-2 with TRBJ2-5; 15 bases align to TRBD2. The CDR3 has 18 amino acids. J gave up 4 bases and V 3 bases, and 9 bases lay outside the gene matches. CDR1 and CDR2 from the germline V gene are SGHAT and FQNNGV. The CDR3 bases are TGTGCCAGCAGCTTCGGACTAGCGGGAGGGCGAGGGGTAGAGACCCAGTACTTC. This gives the protein CASSFGLAGGRGVETQYF.

The rearrangement joins TRBV30 to TRBJ1-2, with D maybe TRBD1 (5 bases). Deletions cut 2 bases from V and 4 bases from J, with 17 bases between. The germline V gene has CDR1 GTSNPN and CDR2 SVGIG (reference sequence). The CDR3 contains 15 residues. The CDR3 reads CAWSPQVGTGYGYTF. The DNA for the CDR3 is TGTGCCTGGAGTCCCCAAGTGGGGACGGGCTATGGCTACACCTTC. The complete variable domain, with remaining parts taken from reference TRBV30 and TRBJ1-2, reads SQTIHQWPATLVQPVGSPLSLECTVEGTSNPNLYWYRQAAGRGLQLLFYSVGIGQISSEVPQNLSASRPQDRQFILSSKKLLLSDSGFYLCAWSPQVGTGYGYTFGSGTRLTVV.

The V gene is TRBV6-1, the J gene TRBJ2-1; possibly TRBD1 or TRBD2 for D (6 bases each). Germline V gives CDR1 MNHNS, CDR2 SASEGT. V dropped 2 bases and J dropped 15 bases, with 17 bases sitting between them. The CDR3 is 13 residues long. CDR3 region: CASSESGAVGGFF. The CDR3 DNA reads TGTGCCAGCAGTGAATCGGGAGCTGTAGGGGGGTTCTTC.

This clonotype has ten or more counts. CDR3 coding DNA: TGTGCCAGCAGTCTGGGGGGGGCTCATGGCTACACCTTC. It encodes CASSLGGAHGYTF. V gene TRBV12-3 or TRBV12-4 combines with J gene TRBJ1-2, with D possibly being TRBD1 (6 bases). Trimming removed 5 bases from V and 6 bases from J, with 13 bases in between. The CDR3 consists of 13 residues.

This clonotype was seen only a few times. The rearrangement joins TRBV30 to TRBJ2-5; D uncertain. V lost 1 base, J lost 9 bases, and 12 bases lay in between. CDR1 is GTSNPN and CDR2 is SVGIG in the germline V gene (reference sequence). This CDR3 is 12 amino acids long. CDR3 loop: CAWSARAGPQYF. CDR3 coding DNA: TGTGCCTGGAGTGCCCGCGCTGGGCCCCAGTACTTC.

This clonotype was counted only a few times. The chain has TRBV19 and TRBJ1-2, with TRBD1 identical over 8 bases. The V gene end was trimmed by 4 bases and the J gene end by 5 bases; junction bases not matched to a gene: 6. The V gene's germline CDR1 is LNHDA and CDR2 SQIVND (reference sequence). The CDR3 totals 14 residues. The CDR3 region is CASSTDRGGYGYTF. In nucleotides, the CDR3 is TGTGCCAGTAGTACCGACAGGGGTGGATATGGCTACACCTTC.

Ten or more counts support this clonotype. V and J are TRBV6-2 or TRBV6-3 and TRBJ2-3, with 15 positions matching TRBD2. Germline V gene data show CDR1 as MNHEY and CDR2 as SVGEGT. J lost 4 bases, V lost 5 bases, and 4 bases had no gene match. The CDR3 covers 16 residues. This CDR3 reads CASSKGLAGGPDTQYF. The CDR3 nucleotides are TGTGCCAGCAGTAAGGGACTAGCGGGGGGTCCAGATACGCAGTATTTT.

This clonotype was observed a handful of times. The gene calls are TRBV24-1 and TRBJ2-3; 7 bases match TRBD2. CDR1 and CDR2 from the germline V gene are KGHDR and SFDVKD. V lost 4 bases and J lost 6; bases outside the gene matches: 6. The CDR3 contains 14 residues. This CDR3 is CATSDRLAGDTQYF. The CDR3 nucleotides read TGTGCCACCAGTGACCGACTAGCAGGCGATACGCAGTATTTT.

This clonotype appeared many times. V is TRBV11-1 and J is TRBJ2-7; D is uncertain. V lost 1 base and J lost 5, with 9 bases in between. The CDR3 is made up of 13 amino acids. Germline CDR1 SGHAT, CDR2 FQDESV (reference sequence). The CDR3 sequence: CASSLVNGNEQYF. For the CDR3, the DNA is TGTGCCAGCAGCTTAGTAAACGGTAACGAGCAGTACTTC.

This clonotype was counted many times. V gene TRBV12-3 or TRBV12-4 combines with J gene TRBJ2-3; TRBD2 might be the D (7 bases). Trimming took 6 bases from V and 8 from J, leaving 18 bases between them. The CDR3 totals 14 residues. The CDR3 nucleotides are TGTGCCAGCAGGGGGGGGACAACATTGGGTACGCAGTATTTT. Translating it yields CASRGGTTLGTQYF.

This clonotype was observed many times. V gene TRBV3-1 combines with J gene TRBJ1-2; D is unresolved. The germline V gene encodes CDR1 LGHDT and CDR2 YNNKEL (reference sequence). Trimming removed 1 base at V and 4 bases at J, with 13 bases between. The CDR3 extends over 15 amino acids. Here the CDR3 DNA reads TGTGCCAGCAGCCAAGTTAGGGTGGGAGGCTATGGCTACACCTTC. Encoded protein: CASSQVRVGGYGYTF.

This clonotype has ten or more counts. This chain uses TRBV10-3 with TRBJ1-5, with unresolved D. Trimming pared 1 base from V and 4 bases from J, leaving 11 bases between. There are 15 residues in the CDR3. CDR1 and CDR2 (germline): ENHRY, SYGVKD. The CDR3 region is CAISELGGLNQPQHF. Written as DNA, the CDR3 is TGTGCCATCAGTGAGTTGGGAGGACTAAATCAGCCCCAGCATTTT.

This clonotype was picked up many times. V and J are TRBV27 and TRBJ1-4; D ambiguous. Germline CDR1 MNHEY, CDR2 SMNVEV (reference sequence). CDR3 length: 18 amino acids. V shed 6 bases and J shed 0 bases, with 20 bases lying between them. In DNA form, the CDR3 reads TGTGCCAGCAGCCCCGAGCATCCAGGACGGACAACTAATGAAAAACTGTTTTTT. The encoded protein is CASSPEHPGRTTNEKLFF.

This clonotype occurred a few times. The chain recombines TRBV6-2 or TRBV6-3 with TRBJ1-5, with a weak D call TRBD1 (6 bases). V dropped 2 bases and J dropped 2 bases, with 16 bases sitting between them. CDR1 is MNHEY, CDR2 SVGEGT, per germline. The CDR3 consists of 17 residues. CDR3 DNA: TGTGCCAGCAGTTACGTCCGAGAGGGGGGCCGCAATCAGCCCCAGCATTTT. Translated, it gives CASSYVREGGRNQPQHF.

This clonotype was observed many times. The chain joins TRBV2 to TRBJ1-1; 9 bases map to TRBD1. Trimming took 6 bases from V and 0 from J; bases not matched to a gene: 2. The CDR3 contains 14 residues. CDR1 and CDR2 (germline): SNHLY, FYNNEI. Here the CDR3 DNA reads TGTGCCAGCAGGGACAGGGGCATGAACACTGAAGCTTTCTTT. It encodes CASRDRGMNTEAFF.

This clonotype was seen ten or more times. The genes are TRBV7-9 and TRBJ2-1, with 9 positions matching TRBD1. Germline V lookup: CDR1 SEHNR, CDR2 FQNEAQ (reference sequence). Trimming cost V 0 bases and J 6 bases; bases outside gene matches: 9. This CDR3 is 17 amino acids long. The CDR3 DNA is TGTGCCAGCAGCTTAGCTTACACAGGGGGCGTAGGCAATGAGCAGTTCTTC. Translation gives CASSLAYTGGVGNEQFF.